This T cell receptor beta chain was obtained from a study of OX40 agonist ivuxolimab in advanced cancers. As for the study in general: Having had anti-PD-1, anti-PD-L1 or anti-CTLA-4 therapy before was allowed, and around 44% had some. Three patients responded partially, comprising one with hepatocellular carcinoma and two with cutaneous melanoma. Study conclusions and caveats: More expanded clones were seen, on average, in CD8+ T cells than in CD4+.

Libraries were prepared by immunoSEQ multiplex PCR; TCRdb keeps only in-frame clonotypes and omits some of them. The sample holds under 25,000 clones, about 89% seen once. The V segment lost 8 bases and the J segment 7 bases; nucleotides outside the gene matches: 5. CDR1 and CDR2 (germline): LNHDA, SQIVND (reference sequence). The CDR3 spans 12 residues. Notes on this clone: Its antigen is as yet unknown.

The chain has TRBV19 and TRBJ2-7; TRBD1 agrees at 10 bases. This material consisted of CD4+ or CD8+ T cells sorted from blood, taken in a trial of the OX40 agonist ivuxolimab. The receptor comes from an adult with an advanced solid tumor such as melanoma, head and neck, liver or kidney cancer. CDR3 sequence reads: CASSWTGGEQYF. CDR3 in DNA: TGTGCCAGTTCCTGGACAGGGGGTGAGCAGTACTTC.